A selection of T cell receptor beta chains follows, all from one sample in a study of CD8 T cells in ankylosing spondylitis. TCRdb itself ran the 5' RACE reads through MiXCR, one entry per CDR3 protein. The sample shows some 220,000 distinct CDR3 sequences, roughly 8.2% of them seen only once. Sequencing input: blood, either unsorted or a sorted T cell fraction (not recorded which). The receptor source for this set is a female donor with ankylosing spondylitis or in good health (not recorded which). CDR3s include the opening cysteine and the closing phenylalanine or tryptophan. Fields, in order: D gene, V gene, clone size, J gene, CDR3 DNA, CDR3 protein. A D gene is named only where the DNA matches it firmly. Expanded clones get a size class; other rows say once, few or many, or leave the size out.

d_call: TRBD1; v_call: TRBV6-5; clone_size: .; j_call: TRBJ2-5; cdr3_nt: TGTGCCAGCAGCCCCTGGGACAGGGTGGGGGAGACCCAGTACTTC; cdr3_aa: CASSPWDRVGETQYF
d_call: TRBD1; v_call: TRBV20-1; clone_size: many; j_call: TRBJ1-4; cdr3_nt: TGCAGTGCTAGTGTCAGGGGGCCCGAGGGTAATGAAAAACTGTTTTTT; cdr3_aa: CSASVRGPEGNEKLFF
d_call: .; v_call: TRBV5-1; clone_size: many; j_call: TRBJ1-2; cdr3_nt: TGCGCCAGCAGTGTCCTAAGGGGAAGGGATGGCTACACCTTC; cdr3_aa: CASSVLRGRDGYTF
d_call: TRBD2; v_call: TRBV28; clone_size: many; j_call: TRBJ2-3; cdr3_nt: TGTGCCAGCAGTCCCCCCCGACTAGCGGGAGAGCATTTT; cdr3_aa: CASSPPRLAGEHF
d_call: TRBD1; v_call: TRBV5-1; clone_size: many; j_call: TRBJ2-2; cdr3_nt: TGCGCCAGCAGCCTAGGGACAGGGAGCACCGGGGAGCTGTTTTTT; cdr3_aa: CASSLGTGSTGELFF
d_call: TRBD1; v_call: TRBV28; clone_size: many; j_call: TRBJ1-6; cdr3_nt: TGTGCCAGCAGCCCATGGACAGGTCGAGGTCGTTATAATTCACCCCTCCACTTT; cdr3_aa: CASSPWTGRGRYNSPLHF
d_call: TRBD2; v_call: TRBV24-1; clone_size: .; j_call: TRBJ2-2; cdr3_nt: TGTGCCACCAGTGATCCGGGGGGGGTTACGAACACCGGGGAGCTGTTTTTT; cdr3_aa: CATSDPGGVTNTGELFF
d_call: TRBD2; v_call: TRBV12-3/TRBV12-4; clone_size: many; j_call: TRBJ2-1; cdr3_nt: TGTGCCAGCAGTCCCAGGACTAGCGGTTCCTACAATGAGCAGTTCTTC; cdr3_aa: CASSPRTSGSYNEQFF
d_call: TRBD2; v_call: TRBV9; clone_size: many; j_call: TRBJ2-1; cdr3_nt: TGTGCCAGCACCCCGACTAGCGATCTTGGTAATGAGCAGTTCTTC; cdr3_aa: CASTPTSDLGNEQFF
d_call: .; v_call: TRBV7-6; clone_size: few; j_call: TRBJ2-3; cdr3_nt: TGTGCCAGCAGCCAACGAAGCGACAATACGCAGTATTTT; cdr3_aa: CASSQRSDNTQYF
d_call: TRBD2; v_call: TRBV13; clone_size: many; j_call: TRBJ2-1; cdr3_nt: TGTGCCAGCAGCCCTACTAGCGGGAGTGGGGGTGAGCAGTTCTTC; cdr3_aa: CASSPTSGSGGEQFF
d_call: TRBD2; v_call: TRBV18; clone_size: many; j_call: TRBJ2-3; cdr3_nt: TGTGCCAGCTCACCAGTCGGGAGGCCCGGAACAGATACGCAGTATTTT; cdr3_aa: CASSPVGRPGTDTQYF
d_call: TRBD1; v_call: TRBV11-2; clone_size: .; j_call: TRBJ2-7; cdr3_nt: TGTGCCAGCAGCTACCGGGACAGGCCCTACGAGCAGTACTTC; cdr3_aa: CASSYRDRPYEQYF
d_call: TRBD1; v_call: TRBV20-1; clone_size: many; j_call: TRBJ1-5; cdr3_nt: TGCAGTGCTAGAAATCCTCTTAAAGGGACAGGGGATCAGCCCCAGCATTTT; cdr3_aa: CSARNPLKGTGDQPQHF
d_call: .; v_call: TRBV12-3/TRBV12-4; clone_size: many; j_call: TRBJ2-7; cdr3_nt: TGTGCCAGCAGTCCGTCGGAGGCGACCTACGAGCAGTACTTC; cdr3_aa: CASSPSEATYEQYF